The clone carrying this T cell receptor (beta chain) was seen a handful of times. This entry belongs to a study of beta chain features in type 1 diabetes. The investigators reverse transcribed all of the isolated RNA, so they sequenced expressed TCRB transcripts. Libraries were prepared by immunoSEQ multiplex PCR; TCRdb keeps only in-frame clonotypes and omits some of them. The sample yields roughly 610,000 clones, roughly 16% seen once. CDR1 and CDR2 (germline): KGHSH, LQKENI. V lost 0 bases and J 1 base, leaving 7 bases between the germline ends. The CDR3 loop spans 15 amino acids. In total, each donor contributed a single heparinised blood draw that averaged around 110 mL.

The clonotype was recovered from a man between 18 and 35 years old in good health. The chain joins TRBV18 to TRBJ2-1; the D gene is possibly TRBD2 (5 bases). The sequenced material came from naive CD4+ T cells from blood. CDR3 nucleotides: TGTGCCAGCTCACCACCCCGCGGGTCCTACAATGAGCAGTTCTTC. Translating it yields CASSPPRGSYNEQFF.